The rows below give T cell receptor beta chains drawn from one sample of a study of OX40 agonist ivuxolimab in advanced cancers. The assay was immunoSEQ multiplex PCR, and TCRdb's table has in-frame clones only and misses some. The sample lists approximately 100,000 clones; about 91% were seen once. The sequenced sample was CD4+ or CD8+ T cells sorted from blood, obtained in a trial of the OX40 agonist ivuxolimab. These receptor sequences come from an adult with an advanced solid tumor such as melanoma, head and neck, liver or kidney cancer. CDR3s include the opening cysteine and the closing phenylalanine or tryptophan. A D gene is named only where the DNA matches it firmly. Size is stated for part of the rows, as once, few or many counts, or as a class when the clone is expanded.

j_call,d_call,clone_size,v_call,cdr3_aa,cdr3_nt
TRBJ1-4,.,.,TRBV19,CASSTPGPMEKLFF,TGTGCCAGTAGTACCCCGGGACCTATGGAAAAACTGTTTTTT
TRBJ2-7,.,.,TRBV25-1,CASSEVNRPYEQYF,TGTGCCAGCAGTGAAGTTAACAGACCCTACGAGCAGTACTTC
TRBJ1-1,TRBD1,.,TRBV19,CASTERGQQRTEAFF,TGTGCCAGTACCGAACGGGGACAGCAGAGGACTGAAGCTTTCTTT
TRBJ2-7,.,.,TRBV6-5,CASSYNRDSYEQYF,TGTGCCAGCAGTTACAACAGGGACTCCTACGAGCAGTACTTC
TRBJ2-3,.,.,TRBV5-1,CASSFGLAGTDTQYF,TGCGCCAGCAGCTTTGGGCTAGCAGGCACAGATACGCAGTATTTT
TRBJ2-3,TRBD2,once,TRBV30,CAWTSGPSTDTQYF,TGTGCCTGGACTAGCGGACCTAGCACAGATACGCAGTATTTT
TRBJ2-3,.,.,TRBV5-8,CASSLALQGTDTQYF,TGTGCCAGCAGCTTGGCTCTACAGGGAACAGATACGCAGTATTTT
TRBJ2-7,.,.,TRBV11-3,CASSLAGGPSYEQYF,TGTGCCAGCAGCTTAGCGGGGGGCCCCTCCTACGAGCAGTACTTC
TRBJ2-7,.,.,TRBV5-4,CASSWDRLSGGEQYF,TGTGCCAGCAGCTGGGATCGACTCTCCGGAGGCGAGCAGTACTTC
TRBJ1-2,.,.,TRBV5-4,CASTFPGASGYGYTF,TGTGCCAGCACCTTCCCGGGGGCCTCAGGCTATGGCTACACCTTC
TRBJ1-2,.,.,TRBV2,CASSSQGYGYTF,TGTGCCAGCAGTTCGCAGGGCTATGGCTACACCTTC
TRBJ1-3,.,.,TRBV30,CAWTDEGISGNTIYF,TGTGCCTGGACCGACGAGGGGATCTCTGGAAACACCATATATTTT
TRBJ2-3,TRBD2,.,TRBV7-2,CASSRLAVADTQYF,TGTGCCAGCAGCCGGCTAGCGGTTGCAGATACGCAGTATTTT
TRBJ2-2,.,.,TRBV4-1,CASSQRQGGNTGELFF,TGCGCCAGCAGCCAACGACAGGGAGGGAACACCGGGGAGCTGTTTTTT
TRBJ1-2,.,.,TRBV19,CASSIGAGASDGYTF,TGTGCCAGTAGTATTGGGGCAGGGGCTTCGGATGGCTACACCTTC
TRBJ2-1,TRBD2,.,TRBV19,CASSSPPGTSGYNEQFF,TGTGCCAGTAGTTCCCCACCCGGGACTAGCGGTTACAATGAGCAGTTCTTC
TRBJ2-5,.,.,TRBV9,CASSVVGSGQETQYF,TGTGCCAGCAGCGTAGTGGGTAGCGGCCAAGAGACCCAGTACTTC
TRBJ2-3,TRBD2,.,TRBV6-5,CASRQRGGTDTQYF,TGTGCCAGTCGTCAGCGGGGGGGCACAGATACGCAGTATTTT
TRBJ1-2,TRBD1,.,TRBV4-2,CASSSDRGYGYTF,TGTGCCAGCAGCAGTGACAGGGGCTATGGCTACACCTTC
TRBJ2-7,.,.,TRBV6-5,CASSYLDPAGNTEQYF,TGTGCCAGCAGTTACCTCGACCCGGCGGGAAATACTGAGCAGTACTTC
TRBJ1-2,.,.,TRBV6-5,CASSYLLTGINYGYTF,TGTGCCAGCAGCTACCTCCTTACAGGGATTAACTATGGCTACACCTTC
TRBJ1-5,.,few,TRBV7-3,CASSLIGDQPQHF,TGTGCCAGCAGCTTAATCGGGGATCAGCCCCAGCATTTT
TRBJ1-3,.,.,TRBV5-6,CASTAQGAGNTIYF,TGTGCCAGCACCGCACAGGGAGCTGGAAACACCATATATTTT
TRBJ1-2,.,.,TRBV5-5,CASSFRANYGYTF,TGTGCCAGCAGCTTTAGAGCCAACTATGGCTACACCTTC
TRBJ1-6,.,.,TRBV6-1,CASSEAQRGGGSPLHF,TGTGCCAGCAGTGAAGCGCAAAGGGGTGGCGGTTCACCCCTCCACTTT
TRBJ1-5,.,.,TRBV7-9,CASSLAGSNQPQHF,TGTGCCAGCTCTCTTGCGGGGAGCAATCAGCCCCAGCATTTT
TRBJ2-1,.,.,TRBV19,CASSILIGAEQFF,TGTGCCAGTAGTATTTTAATTGGCGCTGAGCAGTTCTTC
TRBJ2-3,TRBD2,.,TRBV7-6,CASSLLGAREDTQYF,TGTGCCAGCAGCCTCCTCGGAGCGCGGGAGGATACGCAGTATTTT
TRBJ1-2,.,.,TRBV2,CASRMGGTNYGYTF,TGTGCCAGCAGAATGGGAGGTACTAACTATGGCTACACCTTC
TRBJ2-2,.,.,TRBV7-3,CASSPYIGMTGELLF,TGTGCCAGCAGCCCGTATATAGGAATGACCGGGGAGCTGCTTTTT
TRBJ2-2,TRBD2,.,TRBV25-1,CASRASGAGELFF,TGTGCCAGCAGGGCTAGCGGCGCCGGGGAGCTGTTTTTT
TRBJ2-7,TRBD1,.,TRBV19,CASSIVPTGGSEEQYF,TGTGCCAGTAGTATAGTCCCGACAGGGGGAAGTGAAGAGCAGTACTTC
TRBJ1-4,.,.,TRBV5-1,CASSSQRGADEKLFF,TGCGCCAGCAGCTCTCAGCGGGGGGCGGATGAAAAACTGTTTTTT
TRBJ2-5,TRBD1,.,TRBV30,CAWSSGTAQETQYF,TGTGCCTGGAGTTCAGGGACAGCTCAAGAGACCCAGTACTTC
TRBJ2-2,.,few,TRBV18,CASSPSTQESGELFF,TGTGCCAGCTCACCATCCACCCAGGAGAGCGGGGAGCTGTTTTTT
TRBJ2-7,.,.,TRBV6-6,CASRAYPGTGYEQYF,TGTGCCAGCAGAGCCTACCCCGGGACGGGGTACGAGCAGTACTTC
TRBJ2-2,.,.,TRBV4-1,CASSLPGAGTGELFF,TGCGCCAGCAGCCTACCGGGGGCGGGCACCGGGGAGCTGTTTTTT
TRBJ2-1,TRBD2,.,TRBV19,CASMGLSGPRDEQFF,TGTGCCAGTATGGGACTTAGCGGGCCGCGGGATGAGCAGTTCTTC
TRBJ2-2,.,.,TRBV2,CASSEAAPNTGELFF,TGTGCCAGCAGTGAGGCAGCCCCGAACACCGGGGAGCTGTTTTTT
TRBJ2-3,.,.,TRBV11-2,CASSLEDTQYF,TGTGCCAGCAGCTTAGAGGATACGCAGTATTTT
TRBJ1-5,TRBD1,.,TRBV30,CAWGPGGSNQPQHF,TGTGCCTGGGGTCCAGGGGGTAGCAATCAGCCCCAGCATTTT
TRBJ1-1,TRBD1,.,TRBV11-2,CASSRTGDGTEAFF,TGTGCCAGCAGCAGGACAGGGGATGGTACTGAAGCTTTCTTT
TRBJ2-2,.,.,TRBV5-1,CASRFRATNTGELFF,TGCGCCAGCAGGTTCCGGGCAACGAACACCGGGGAGCTGTTTTTT
TRBJ2-1,.,.,TRBV9,CASSVEAGFSSYNEQFF,TGTGCCAGCAGCGTAGAGGCGGGCTTCAGCTCCTACAATGAGCAGTTCTTC
TRBJ2-5,.,.,TRBV7-3,CASSLQLGETQYF,TGTGCCAGCAGCTTACAGTTGGGGGAGACCCAGTACTTC
TRBJ1-2,TRBD1,once,TRBV19,CASSPLDLGQGTSGYTF,TGTGCCAGTAGTCCCTTGGACCTCGGACAGGGGACGAGCGGCTACACCTTC
TRBJ1-5,TRBD1,few,TRBV19,CASAPRTGGYSNQPQHF,TGTGCCAGTGCCCCTAGGACAGGGGGGTATAGCAATCAGCCCCAGCATTTT
TRBJ2-1,TRBD2,few,TRBV27,CASSPGPPGLATNNEQFF,TGTGCCAGCAGCCCAGGCCCGCCGGGACTAGCTACTAACAATGAGCAGTTCTTC
TRBJ1-5,.,.,TRBV5-1,CASSLDGSNQPQHF,TGCGCCAGCAGCTTGGACGGTAGCAATCAGCCCCAGCATTTT
TRBJ1-2,.,.,TRBV10-2,CASSGLSRTKSGGYTF,TGCGCCAGCAGTGGTCTCTCCAGGACTAAATCGGGGGGCTACACCTTC
TRBJ1-2,.,.,TRBV6-6,CASTNPQSFGYGYTF,TGTGCCAGCACCAACCCGCAGAGCTTTGGCTATGGCTACACCTTC
TRBJ1-3,.,.,TRBV27,CASRGPQTGNTIYF,TGTGCCAGCAGAGGGCCCCAAACCGGAAACACCATATATTTT